A selection of T cell receptor beta chains follows, all from one sample in a study of shared clonotypes between healthy human individuals. The table came from immunoSEQ multiplex PCR; TCRdb's copy has only in-frame clones and leaves some out. This table holds 2 million to 3 million clones, 93% found once. Sample: naive CD4+ T cells from PBMCs. The receptors were gathered from a man aged 18 to 29 in good health. Some clones in this sample may be carry-over from other donors' samples. Each CDR3 is given without its conserved first and last residue.

v_gene	CDR3aa
TRBV5-4	ASSSMGSNTGELF
TRBV18	ASSPEGYTEAF
TRBV5-1	ASSPPERASYNEQF
TRBV30	AWRTGAKNIQY
TRBV18	ASSPGLAGLYNEQF
TRBV5-5	ASSRSGQGSYEQY
TRBV6-5	ASRKRGDMNTEAF
TRBV30	ATDRGGYGYT
TRBV5-1	ASSFFPGQGDEKLF
TRBV27	ASTATGVGGYT
TRBV11-2	ASSHLTGLSGQY
TRBV7-2	ASSLGGGYTSTDTQY
TRBV2	ASSVGGRATEQY
TRBV30	AWISAGTETQY
TRBV10-3	ASSYSGQSYEQY
TRBV5-1	ASSLEHQNTEAF
TRBV19	ASSIPRGGNTIY
TRBV7-2	ASSLETPTDTQY
TRBV28	ASSFRTEAGYT
TRBV28	ASRPGQGYGYT
TRBV5-4	ASSPGPPDTQY
TRBV6-5	ASSYKLGQY
TRBV29-1	SVGGAGDGTEAF
TRBV4-3	ASSREILGLAGVAGELF
TRBV7-2	ASSLKGGGTGELF
TRBV19	ASSIVGTANYGYT
TRBV5-1	ASKQDPSGNTIY
TRBV11-1	ASKRIAGAETQY
TRBV14	ASSQIHGQGNTEAF
TRBV19	ASSRGAKGYT
TRBV7-3	ASSLSSNEQF
TRBV6-6	ASSTPGTANTEAF
TRBV2	ASTRLAGGGELF
TRBV29-1	SARRNEQF
TRBV6-5	ASSRRETQY
TRBV5-1	ASGTGTLISYEQY
TRBV6-6	ASSYGESSYNEQF
TRBV9	ASSVGPGGGNTEAF
TRBV4-3	ASSQSPRAAYNEQF
TRBV7-9	ASSPGTSGREVYTGELF
TRBV7-2	ASSLQASGDIQY
TRBV4-2	ASSQPGTGGIGELF
TRBV18	ASSPRFGTGAMNTEAF
TRBV9	ASSRSGGADNEKLF
TRBV7-2	ASSLTPGLAGDRDTQY
TRBV7-9	ASSTQGYNEKLF
TRBV9	ASSPRTGDTADTQY
TRBV4-1	ASSLTGGIIKETQY
TRBV29-1	SAHGTSGNTIY
TRBV29-1	SVQPVGYEQY
TRBV28	ASRGTGGAGGYT